The 10 T cell receptor beta chains presented below share a single source sample, sequenced in a study of T cell responses to AZD1222 COVID-19 vaccine. Sequencing was performed with immunoSEQ multiplex PCR; in TCRdb, only in-frame clones are kept and a portion is missing. The sample lists some 150,000 clones, about 93% seen once, with around 5.4% in the top ten. This material consisted of peripheral blood, taken on day 0 of AZD1222 vaccination. These receptor sequences come from an adult in good health.

The V call is TRBV6-6, the J call TRBJ2-1; a possible D gene is TRBD2 (6 bases). The CDR3 is made up of 16 amino acids. Trimming removed 4 bases at V and 5 bases at J, with 18 bases between. Germline-derived CDR1 and CDR2 are MNHNY and SVGAGI (reference sequence). CDR3 protein: CASSLRTGVVDNEQFF. The CDR3 DNA follows: TGTGCCAGCAGTTTGCGCACGGGAGTGGTTGACAATGAGCAGTTCTTC.

The rearrangement joins TRBV6-1 to TRBJ1-1; D is uncertain. Germline assignment: CDR1 MNHNS and CDR2 SASEGT. This CDR3 spans 15 amino acids. Trimming removed 3 bases at V and 1 base at J, with 12 bases between. The CDR3 nucleotides read TGTGCCAGCAGTGACCAACACAAATCGAACACTGAAGCTTTCTTT. It is translated as CASSDQHKSNTEAFF.

The chain combines TRBV28 with TRBJ1-1; D is possibly TRBD1 (5 bases). Germline CDR1 reads MDHEN; CDR2 reads SYDVKM. This CDR3 is 16 amino acids long. The V and J ends lost 6 bases and 3 bases respectively, with 20 bases between them. CDR3 loop: CASSLTPQGVDTEAFF. CDR3 DNA: TGTGCCAGCAGCCTCACCCCCCAAGGGGTGGACACTGAAGCTTTCTTT.

The CDR3 protein is CASKNLAGGDEFF. CDR3 nucleotides: TGTGCCAGCAAAAATCTAGCGGGAGGGGACGAGTTCTTC. The chain recombines TRBV6-5 with TRBJ2-1; TRBD2 agrees at 12 bases. Losses at the gene ends were 7 bases for V and 14 bases for J; bases not matched to a gene: 9. Germline assignment: CDR1 MNHEY and CDR2 SVGAGI. This CDR3 comprises 13 residues.

This clone was found a few times. V gene TRBV10-3 combines with J gene TRBJ2-7; TRBD1 or TRBD2 may be the D gene (5 bases each). Trimming shortened V by 6 bases and J by 2 bases, and 11 bases separated the two germline ends. Germline lookup yields CDR1 ENHRY and CDR2 SYGVKD. The CDR3 spans 13 residues. The CDR3 DNA sequence: TGTGCCATCAGCGAGGGGCCCACCTACGAGCAGTACTTC. Its translation: CAISEGPTYEQYF.

The chain combines TRBV14 with TRBJ2-7; D call uncertain. CDR1 and CDR2 from the germline V gene are SGHDN and FVKESK. Trimming took 4 bases from V and 6 from J, leaving 13 bases between them. The CDR3 totals 13 residues. CDR3 residues: CASSLPRNSEQYF. DNA of the CDR3: TGTGCCAGCAGCCTTCCGAGGAATTCCGAGCAGTACTTC.

This sequence joins TRBV11-2 and TRBJ1-5, with 7 bases matching TRBD1. V dropped 2 bases and J dropped 5; count of bases not matched to a gene: 3. The CDR3 is 14 residues long. Germline values: CDR1 SGHAT, CDR2 FQNNGV. CDR3 loop: CASSLSGGHQPQHF. CDR3 nucleotide sequence: TGTGCCAGCAGCTTATCAGGGGGACATCAGCCCCAGCATTTT.

This rearrangement joins TRBV2 to TRBJ2-7; D is unclear. Germline CDR1 SNHLY, CDR2 FYNNEI. Trimming took 6 bases from V and 0 from J, leaving 9 bases between them. The CDR3 loop spans 13 amino acids. The CDR3 here is CASSVQSSYEQYF. As DNA, the CDR3 is TGTGCCAGCAGCGTCCAGAGCTCCTACGAGCAGTACTTC.

In this sample, this clone turned up a few times. This sequence joins TRBV12-3 or TRBV12-4 and TRBJ1-2; weak D call: TRBD1 (5 bases). CDR3 length: 13 amino acids. V was trimmed by 6 bases and J by 4 bases, leaving 12 bases between them. Here the CDR3 reads CASSRGVSYGYTF. The CDR3 DNA sequence: TGTGCCAGCAGCAGAGGGGTGAGCTATGGCTACACCTTC.

The J gene is TRBJ1-2, the V gene TRBV7-2; D is uncertain. The CDR3 totals 14 residues. The V end was cut by 1 base, the J end by 5 bases, with 11 bases between. Germline assignment: CDR1 SGHTA and CDR2 FQGNSA. CDR3 DNA: TGTGCCAGCAGCTTAGTAATAAGCGGTTATGGCTACACCTTC. Translation gives CASSLVISGYGYTF.